These 22 T cell receptor beta chains share one sample of origin, sequenced in a study of blood T cell repertoires in COVID-19 (dated by TCRdb to about 2020). Library creation used the immunoSEQ multiplex PCR assay. What TCRdb holds here is the immuneACCESS table cut down to in-frame rearrangements. Part of the clones is not present; checked against another copy, under half of the missing clones reflect an unresolved V gene, and the others are unexplained. The sample has fewer than 300,000 clones on record, around four fifths of them singletons. Roughly 5.7% of the sample comes from the top ten. The specimen sequenced was peripheral blood. The receptors shown here come from an elderly man with acute or convalescent COVID-19.

This clone was observed once. The chain has TRBV28 and TRBJ2-1, with D possibly being TRBD1 (6 bases). The CDR3 is made up of 12 amino acids. In germline, CDR1 is MDHEN, CDR2 SYDVKM. Trimming removed 6 bases at V and 8 bases at J, with 11 bases between. CDR3 nucleotide sequence: TGTGCCAGCAGGGCGTACAGGGATGAGCAGTTCTTC. It is translated as CASRAYRDEQFF. The full variable domain, completed using reference TRBV28 and TRBJ2-1, is DVKVTQSSRYLVKRTGEKVFLECVQDMDHENMFWYRQDPGLGLRLIYFSYDVKMKEKGDIPEGYSVSREKKERFSLILESASTNQTSMYLCASRAYRDEQFFGPGTRLTVL.

In DNA form, the CDR3 reads TGTGCCAGCAGCTCCCAGGGGGGAGATACGCAGTATTTT. Translation: CASSSQGGDTQYF. The chain employs TRBV5-4 and TRBJ2-3; a weak D match, TRBD1 (7 bases). The V end lost 3 bases, the J end lost 5 bases, and 10 bases lay between the germline ends. CDR3 length: 13 residues. Germline CDR1 and CDR2: SGHNT and YYREEE (reference sequence).

This chain links TRBV19 with TRBJ2-5; 10 positions agree with TRBD2. The CDR3 contains 17 residues. CDR1 is LNHDA, CDR2 SQIVND, per germline (reference sequence). J was trimmed by 0 bases and V by 4 bases; bases with no gene match: 8. The CDR3 region is CASSKREGLENQETQYF. The CDR3 nucleotides read TGTGCCAGTAGTAAGCGGGAGGGCCTCGAGAACCAAGAGACCCAGTACTTC.

This clone was detected ten times or more. The chain joins TRBV29-1 to TRBJ2-3, with D possibly being TRBD1 (5 bases). The V gene's germline CDR1 is SQVTM and CDR2 ANQGSEA. The CDR3 sequence is 14 residues long. The V end was cut by 0 bases, the J end by 0 bases, with 7 bases between. This CDR3 is CSVEETASTDTQYF. As DNA, the CDR3 is TGCAGCGTTGAAGAGACAGCTAGCACAGATACGCAGTATTTT.

V and J are TRBV3-1 (or the pseudogene TRBV3-2) and TRBJ1-6, with 7 nucleotides matching TRBD1. V gave up 3 bases and J gave up 16 bases; unmatched junction bases: 12. The germline V gene encodes CDR1 LGHDT and CDR2 YNNKEL (reference sequence). CDR3 length: 14 residues. The CDR3 protein is CASSQLMEETGLHF. The CDR3 DNA sequence: TGTGCCAGCAGCCAGTTGATGGAAGAGACAGGGCTCCACTTT.

J is TRBJ2-1 and V is TRBV6-5, with 8 bases fitting TRBD2. With V trimmed by 0 bases and J by 8 bases, 9 bases remained unmatched. The CDR3 contains 16 residues. Per the germline V gene, CDR1 is MNHEY and CDR2 is SVGAGI. The CDR3, as DNA: TGTGCCAGCAGTTACTCGGGGCGGGGGGCTCAGGATGAGCAGTTCTTC. Protein sequence: CASSYSGRGAQDEQFF.

The rearrangement joins TRBV14 to TRBJ1-5, with TRBD1 matching over 10 bases. The CDR3 runs 18 residues. The germline V gene encodes CDR1 SGHDN and CDR2 FVKESK. Trimming cost V 5 bases and J 4 bases; bases outside gene matches: 14. As DNA, the CDR3 is TGTGCCAGCAGCATCCCCGGGACAGGGGAGTCCCAAAATCAGCCCCAGCATTTT. This sequence encodes CASSIPGTGESQNQPQHF.

In this sample, this clone turned up a few times. This CDR3 reads CASSFSGSGANVLTF. The CDR3, as DNA: TGTGCCAGCAGCTTTAGCGGGTCTGGGGCCAACGTCCTGACTTTC. V gene TRBV7-9 combines with J gene TRBJ2-6; TRBD2 aligns across 7 bases. Germline V gene lookup returns CDR1 SEHNR and CDR2 FQNEAQ (reference sequence). This CDR3 comprises 15 residues. Trimming took 3 bases from V and 1 from J; bases not matched to a gene: 0. The entire variable domain, with the rest obtained from reference TRBV7-9 and TRBJ2-6, is as follows: DTGVSQNPRHKITKRGQNVTFRCDPISEHNRLYWYRQTLGQGPEFLTYFQNEAQLEKSRLLSDRFSAERPKGSFSTLEIQRTEQGDSAMYLCASSFSGSGANVLTFGAGSRLTVL.

V and J are TRBV10-3 and TRBJ1-6; D is unclear. CDR3 size: 13 residues. CDR1 and CDR2 from the germline V gene are ENHRY and SYGVKD. V was trimmed by 8 bases and J by 10 bases, leaving 15 bases between them. CDR3 bases: TGTGCCATCGGCGCACGGGTCGGGTCACCCCTCCACTTT. Its protein is CAIGARVGSPLHF.

This clone came up once. J is TRBJ2-2 and V is TRBV2; weak D call: TRBD1 (6 bases). V was pared by 6 bases and J by 4 bases, with 9 bases between. Germline assignment: CDR1 SNHLY and CDR2 FYNNEI. CDR3 size: 13 residues. CDR3 DNA sequence: TGTGCCAGCAGGCGGACAGCCACCGGGGAGCTGTTTTTT. It specifies CASRRTATGELFF.

The chain employs TRBV4-1 and TRBJ1-2; 7 nucleotides line up with TRBD1. With 0 bases clipped from V and 4 bases from J, the junction kept 8 bases outside the gene matches. The CDR3 loop spans 16 amino acids. Germline CDR1 MGHRA, CDR2 YSYEKL. The CDR3 nucleotides are TGCGCCAGCAGCCAAGATTGGCCAGGGGGGATCTATGGCTACACCTTC. Protein: CASSQDWPGGIYGYTF.

The chain links TRBV18 to TRBJ1-5; TRBD1 agrees at 9 bases. The V and J ends lost 4 bases and 3 bases, in that order; junction bases with no gene match: 22. Germline values: CDR1 KGHSH, CDR2 LQKENI. The CDR3 runs to 21 residues. In DNA, the CDR3 is TGTGCCAGCTCACTCTTCGGGACCGGGACAGGGTCTATAGGAAACAATCAGCCCCAGCATTTT. Its protein product is CASSLFGTGTGSIGNNQPQHF.

This clone appeared once. V gene TRBV16 combines with J gene TRBJ2-5, with TRBD1 matching over 7 bases. V shed 0 bases and J 5 bases; nucleotides not matched to a gene: 3. CDR3 size: 14 residues. CDR1 and CDR2 (germline): KGHSY, FQNENV. DNA for the CDR3: TGTGCCAGCAGCCAATCTCTAGGGGGCGAGACCCAGTACTTC. As protein: CASSQSLGGETQYF.

The chain combines TRBV5-6 with TRBJ2-5; D is perhaps TRBD1 (6 bases). CDR3 length: 14 residues. V gave up 5 bases and J gave up 1 base, with 12 bases separating them. Germline assignment: CDR1 SGHDT and CDR2 YYEEEE. CDR3 sequence: CASSPQGSQETQYF. The DNA of the CDR3 is TGTGCCAGCAGTCCACAGGGTTCCCAAGAGACCCAGTACTTC.

This rearrangement joins TRBV18 to TRBJ1-1; no firm D call. V lost 1 base and J 1 base, leaving 7 bases between the germline ends. Germline-derived CDR1 and CDR2 are KGHSH and LQKENI. CDR3 length: 14 amino acids. The CDR3 protein is CASSPRQSNTEAFF. CDR3 nucleotides: TGTGCCAGCTCACCACGGCAATCGAACACTGAAGCTTTCTTT.

The rearrangement joins TRBV9 to TRBJ2-7, with 8 bases fitting TRBD1. V was pared by 0 bases and J by 5 bases, with 4 bases of the junction left unmatched. CDR1 is SGDLS and CDR2 is YYNGEE in the germline V gene. The CDR3 extends over 14 amino acids. CDR3 sequence reads: CASSVVGTGDEQYF. CDR3 nucleotide sequence: TGTGCCAGCAGCGTAGTTGGGACAGGAGACGAGCAGTACTTC.

The genes are TRBV6-1 and TRBJ1-2; TRBD1 aligns across 7 bases. V was pared by 1 base and J by 4 bases, with 6 bases of the junction left unmatched. Germline V gene lookup returns CDR1 MNHNS and CDR2 SASEGT. The CDR3 length is 15 residues. CDR3 in amino acids: CASSEVRGQTYGYTF. DNA of the CDR3: TGTGCCAGCAGTGAAGTCCGGGGACAGACCTATGGCTACACCTTC.

The chain combines TRBV28 with TRBJ2-5; a possible D gene is TRBD2 (7 bases). This CDR3 has 15 residues. Germline CDR1 reads MDHEN; CDR2 reads SYDVKM. Between the trimmed V and J ends, which lost 7 bases and 2 bases, there was a span of 17 bases. CDR3 sequence reads: CASKGGGAKQETQYF. The CDR3 DNA follows: TGTGCCAGCAAAGGTGGGGGGGCGAAACAAGAGACCCAGTACTTC.

This clone was seen just once. The CDR3 coding sequence is TGTGCCACCAGGACGGGGGGGCTTGATACGCAGTATTTT. Translating it yields CATRTGGLDTQYF. J is TRBJ2-3 and V is TRBV6-4; 8 positions agree with TRBD2. V trimming: 10 bases; J trimming: 6 bases; junction bases outside the gene matches: 9. The CDR3 runs 13 residues. CDR1 is MRHNA, CDR2 SNTAGT, per germline.

The V gene is TRBV28, the J gene TRBJ2-7, with 8 bases fitting TRBD2. This CDR3 has 13 residues. Germline trimming cut 8 bases from V and 5 bases from J; bases unmatched to any gene: 8. Germline lookup yields CDR1 MDHEN and CDR2 SYDVKM. The CDR3 DNA is TGTGCCAGCCCTCACGCCGGGGGGGACGAGCAGTACTTC. Amino acid sequence: CASPHAGGDEQYF.

This clone has just one count. The chain joins TRBV3-1 (or the pseudogene TRBV3-2) to TRBJ2-5, with 8 bases fitting TRBD2. The CDR3 is made up of 15 amino acids. Germline V CDR1 and CDR2: LGHDT, YNNKEL (reference sequence). V trimming: 7 bases; J trimming: 4 bases; junction bases outside the gene matches: 11. This chain's CDR3 is CASNMGGRSRETQYF. The CDR3 bases are TGTGCCAGCAACATGGGCGGGAGGTCTCGAGAGACCCAGTACTTC.

The rearrangement joins TRBV7-9 to TRBJ1-1; TRBD1 matches at 7 bases. After removal of 2 bases from V and 8 bases from J, the junction contained 11 bases not matched to a gene. The CDR3 has 15 amino acids. Looked up from germline, CDR1 is SEHNR and CDR2 is FQNEAQ (reference sequence). The CDR3 DNA follows: TGTGCCAGCAGCTTATATCGACAGGGTGACATGGAAGCTTTCTTT. The encoded protein is CASSLYRQGDMEAFF.